Here is one TCR beta chain with its context. This entry belongs to a study of sequential checkpoint blockade in melanoma. Study context: Maintenance nivolumab came after either treatment sequence.

Stated treatment: randomized to nivolumab then ipilimumab (arm A) or the reverse (arm B). No patient had prior DNA-damaging chemotherapy. The CDR3 contains 15 residues. CDR1 LNHNV and CDR2 YYDKDF come from the germline V gene (reference sequence). Trimming took off 2 bases at V and 1 base at J, with 9 bases between the two ends. Here immunoSEQ multiplex PCR was the method, and the copy in TCRdb shows in-frame clones only, minus some. Of around 11,000 clones in the sample, 69% were seen once. This TCR derives from a human donor with melanoma. The V and J genes are TRBV15 and TRBJ2-1; the D gene is possibly TRBD2 (5 bases). This material consisted of CD8+ T cells sorted from blood (inferred from file names), taken from a patient given nivolumab and ipilimumab in sequence. This chain's CDR3 is CATSRNSESYNEQFF. The CDR3 DNA is TGTGCCACCAGCAGAAATAGCGAGTCCTACAATGAGCAGTTCTTC. Full variable domain (remainder filled in from reference TRBV15 and TRBJ2-1): DAMVIQNPRYQVTQFGKPVTLSCSQTLNHNVMYWYQQKSSQAPKLLFHYYDKDFNNEADTPDNFQSRRPNTSFCFLDIRSPGLGDTAMYLCATSRNSESYNEQFFGPGTRLTVL.